This entry is about one T cell receptor beta chain. Its antigen is unknown. A clone one base away is much larger, so this may be a read error. RNA and DNA were co-extracted from approximately 20-30 mg of unsorted bulk tissue. The sample is drawn from a study of tumor-infiltrating lymphocytes in primary liver carcinoma. Whole-study results and caveats: A small share of top clones, only about 8-24%, was found in all five tumor regions. Tumor-adjacent and tumor-blood pairs overlapped less than tumor region pairs did.

With 3 bases removed from V and 5 bases from J, the gap between germline ends came to 11 bases. Germline loops: CDR1 SGHDT, CDR2 YYEEEE. This CDR3 comprises 13 residues. Starting material of around 460 ng total RNA yielded TCR beta cDNA via a constant-region primer. Nested multiplex PCR, run for three rounds with slightly modified ARM-PCR, yielded TCR beta libraries. Both of the initial two PCR rounds ran for around 10 cycles and employed TRBV1-TRBV30 forward primers alongside a C-beta reverse primer. TCRdb re-called the multiplex PCR reads through MiXCR, storing one row per CDR3 protein. Of around 100,000 distinct CDR3 sequences listed, 65% to 75% are singletons.

Sequenced input: liver tumor tissue from sampling region 2. The subset was: tumor region T2, inferior pole. The sequence was collected from a woman aged 55 to 70 with primary liver carcinoma and hepatitis B virus infection. The chain carries TRBV5-6 and TRBJ2-5; D remains unclear. CDR3 amino acids: CASSSKVVETQYF. The CDR3 nucleotides are TGTGCCAGCAGCTCCAAGGTGGTTGAGACCCAGTACTTC.